A selection of T cell receptor beta chains follows, all from one sample in a study of blood T cell repertoires in COVID-19. Sequenced by immunoSEQ multiplex PCR; TCRdb stores in-frame clones only, minus some. The sample yields about 140,000 clones, roughly 88% seen once. The sequenced sample was peripheral blood. The receptors were gathered from a man aged 55 to 70 with active or convalescent COVID-19. Each CDR3 is given with its conserved first and last residue. The order of the fields is clone size, D gene, V gene, J gene, CDR3 DNA, CDR3 protein. D genes are given only for firm matches. A clone size is listed for some rows: how often the clone was seen (once, few, many), or a class if it is expanded.

.	TRBD1	TRBV6-1	TRBJ1-4	TGTGCCAGCAGTGAAGCCGGGGGACAGGGGAATGAAAAACTGTTTTTT	CASSEAGGQGNEKLFF
.	.	TRBV4-2	TRBJ1-1	TGTGCCAGCAGCCAAGATTCGGGTAAAGCTAACACTGAAGCTTTCTTT	CASSQDSGKANTEAFF
.	TRBD2	TRBV3-1/TRBV3-2	TRBJ2-3	TGTGCCAGCAGCCGCGGACTAGCGGGAGGGGGAGATACGCAGTATTTT	CASSRGLAGGGDTQYF
.	TRBD2	TRBV10-3	TRBJ2-1	TGTGCCATCAGTGAACTAGCGAGCTCCTACAATGAGCAGTTCTTC	CAISELASSYNEQFF
.	.	TRBV2	TRBJ1-1	TGTGCCAGCAGTGAACAAAGGGGTTACACTGAAGCTTTCTTT	CASSEQRGYTEAFF
.	.	TRBV6-5	TRBJ1-1	TGTGCCAGCAGCCTAGGCGGGGGTAACACTGAAGCTTTCTTT	CASSLGGGNTEAFF
.	.	TRBV12-5	TRBJ2-1	TGTGCTATATCTTCCTCCTACAATGAGCAGTTCTTC	CAISSSYNEQFF
.	.	TRBV5-1	TRBJ1-4	TGCGCCAGCAGCTTGGCCATAAGGGGCACTAATGAAAAACTGTTTTTT	CASSLAIRGTNEKLFF
.	TRBD1	TRBV7-2	TRBJ1-3	TGTGCCAGCAGCTTAGACAGGGGAACGGAAAACACCATATATTTT	CASSLDRGTENTIYF
.	.	TRBV24-1	TRBJ2-3	TGTGCCACCAGTGATTTCAGTACGGCGGCAGTCTGGGGCACAGATACGCAGTATTTT	CATSDFSTAAVWGTDTQYF
once	.	TRBV15	TRBJ2-7	TGTGCCACCAGCATCCGACAAGAAGGTTCCTACGAGCAGTACTTC	CATSIRQEGSYEQYF
.	TRBD2	TRBV4-2	TRBJ2-7	TGTGCCAGCAGCCAAGCGGTAGCGGGAAAGTACGAGCAGTACTTC	CASSQAVAGKYEQYF
.	.	TRBV6-5	TRBJ1-4	TGTGCCAGCAGCCTCCATGGCTTGAATGAAAAACTGTTTTTT	CASSLHGLNEKLFF
.	.	TRBV27	TRBJ2-7	TGTGCCAGCAGTCCCCGGGAGTCGTCGGCGGCGCAGTACTTC	CASSPRESSAAQYF
.	.	TRBV6-5	TRBJ2-7	TGTGCCAGCAGTACCGGGACAAATTACGAGCAGTACTTC	CASSTGTNYEQYF
.	.	TRBV6-2/TRBV6-3	TRBJ2-1	TGTGCCAGCGGCCTAGCAAGCGTACCGGCAAATGAGCAGTTCTTC	CASGLASVPANEQFF
.	.	TRBV24-1	TRBJ2-1	TGTGCCACCAGTGGGAGCGGTAGGGGACTTGGTGAGCAGTTCTTC	CATSGSGRGLGEQFF
.	TRBD2	TRBV19	TRBJ2-6	TGTGCCAGTAGTCGGGCGGGGGTTGGTGGGGCCAACGTCCTGACTTTC	CASSRAGVGGANVLTF
.	TRBD1	TRBV12-3/TRBV12-4	TRBJ2-5	TGTGCCAGCAGTTTCAGGGGGCGGGAGACCCAGTACTTC	CASSFRGRETQYF
.	.	TRBV23-1	TRBJ1-1	TGCGCCAGCAGTCAATGGACAGAAGAGAACACTGAAGCTTTCTTT	CASSQWTEENTEAFF
.	TRBD1	TRBV18	TRBJ1-4	TGTGCCAGCTCACCACCAGGCAGGGGGACTAATGAAAAACTGTTTTTT	CASSPPGRGTNEKLFF
.	TRBD2	TRBV28	TRBJ2-2	TGTGCGGCGGGAGGCTACGCGAACACCGGGGAGCTGTTTTTT	CAAGGYANTGELFF
.	.	TRBV19	TRBJ2-4	TGTGCCAGTGGCCCCCGTCTCGTCACCGGAGGAAACATTCAGTACTTC	CASGPRLVTGGNIQYF
.	TRBD2	TRBV9	TRBJ2-7	TGTGCCAGCAGTTTGGCCCCTACTAGCGGGTCGTACGAGCAGTACTTC	CASSLAPTSGSYEQYF
.	TRBD1	TRBV5-1	TRBJ2-7	TGCGCCAGCAGCCACGGGGGGACAGGGTCATACGAGCAGTACTTC	CASSHGGTGSYEQYF
few	TRBD1	TRBV14	TRBJ2-2	TGTGCCAGCAAAAAGGCCGGCGGGGACAGGGTGGCCGGGGAGCTGTTTTTT	CASKKAGGDRVAGELFF
.	TRBD1	TRBV19	TRBJ1-3	TGTGCCAGTAGTCCCTGGGACAGGGGGCCGTCGGGAAACACCATATATTTT	CASSPWDRGPSGNTIYF
.	.	TRBV2	TRBJ1-5	TGTGCCAGCAGTGAAGCGGTCGGTGCAGGCTCCAATCAGCCCCAGCATTTT	CASSEAVGAGSNQPQHF
.	TRBD1	TRBV19	TRBJ1-5	TGTGCCACCGCAATGGACAGGGCTAGCAATCAGCCCCAGCATTTT	CATAMDRASNQPQHF
.	TRBD1	TRBV28	TRBJ1-3	TGTGCCAGCTGGGACAGGGGGACAGGAAACACCATATATTTT	CASWDRGTGNTIYF
few	.	TRBV6-5	TRBJ1-1	TGTGCCAGCAGTTTAAGGGGGAACACTGAAGCTTTCTTT	CASSLRGNTEAFF
.	TRBD2	TRBV7-9	TRBJ2-7	TGTGCCAGCAGCAACACCGTAGGACTAGCAGGCGGGCAGTACTTC	CASSNTVGLAGGQYF
.	TRBD2	TRBV5-4	TRBJ2-1	TGTGCCAGCAGCTTGGGCGGGAGTTCCTACAATGAGCAGTTCTTC	CASSLGGSSYNEQFF
.	.	TRBV28	TRBJ2-3	TGTGCCAGCAGTCCGGGACTGGCCGGAGCGGGTACGCAGTATTTT	CASSPGLAGAGTQYF
.	.	TRBV2	TRBJ1-4	TGTGCCAGCAGACCGGGACATATCGATGAAAAACTGTTTTTT	CASRPGHIDEKLFF
.	.	TRBV2	TRBJ1-6	TGTGCCAGCATTCTCCGGGGGAATTCACCCCTCCACTTT	CASILRGNSPLHF
.	TRBD1	TRBV28	TRBJ2-5	TGTGCCAGCAGTTTGAACCGGGACAGGCAAGAGACCCAGTACTTC	CASSLNRDRQETQYF
once	TRBD1	TRBV5-3	TRBJ2-6	TGTGCCAGAAGCTTCGCAACAGGGGCTTACGGGGCCAACGTCCTGACTTTC	CARSFATGAYGANVLTF
.	TRBD1	TRBV2	TRBJ1-5	TGTGCCTGCACAGGGGCGAGAGGTCAGCCCCAGCATTTT	CACTGARGQPQHF
.	TRBD2	TRBV2	TRBJ2-3	TGTGCCAGCAGTGCCTGGACTAGCGGGAGGGCCATAGATACGCAGTATTTT	CASSAWTSGRAIDTQYF
.	.	TRBV7-9	TRBJ1-1	TGTGCCAGCAGCTTAGCGGGTACGGGGGTGACTGAAGCTTTCTTT	CASSLAGTGVTEAFF
.	TRBD1	TRBV2	TRBJ2-2	TGTGCCAGCAGTGGACAGGGGCTAACCGGGGAGCTGTTTTTT	CASSGQGLTGELFF
few	TRBD2	TRBV18	TRBJ2-2	TGTGCCAGCTCAAATCTAGCGGCGGAGAACACCGGGGAGCTGTTTTTT	CASSNLAAENTGELFF